The sequence of this TCR beta chain was determined in a study of identical twins (dated by TCRdb to about 2016). Looking at the study overall: To test whether fetal clonotypes persist, this study deep-sequenced TCR alpha and beta repertoires from monozygotic twins, from unrelated adults of various ages, and from cord blood. To rule out contamination, replicate twin experiments were performed at different times with different library preparation protocols.

Per the germline V gene, SGHRS is the CDR1 and YFSETQ is the CDR2. The CDR3 holds 15 amino acids from the cysteine to the phenylalanine. Only the CDR3 region is kept as DNA, spanning 45 bases read in frame from base 1. Between the V and J ends, shortened by 4 bases and 8 bases respectively, the junction contains 20 bases. General findings and caveats noted by the study authors: Invariant T cells such as MAIT and iNKT could partly confound zero-insertion analyses, though diverse VJ usage argued against this for most clonotypes. Out-of-frame TCR alpha sharing in monozygotic twins was systematically underestimated by recombination models, whereas sharing between unrelated individuals was in agreement with the recombination models. Compared with coincidental sharing between unrelated individuals, out-of-frame TCR alpha sequences shared between twins showed an excess of sequences with low generation probability. In beta out-of-frame sequences, excess twin sharing was weaker, because having fewer shared sequences lowered the signal-to-noise ratio. Abundant cord blood beta clonotypes had fewer insertions, young adult naive repertoires showed a similar but weaker trend, and memory repertoires showed no such trend. Because the same donors could not be followed over many years, the conclusions depended on cross-sectional statistical analysis.

Of note for this clonotype: The specificity of this receptor is unknown. Per-base quality was not reported, and no clone a single base away is much larger than it.

Only healthy Caucasian donors were included. Miltenyi CD45RO+ enrichment and human naive T-cell isolation kits were used to isolate memory (CD45RO+) and naive T cells from PBMC. Libraries were constructed by 5' RACE. Sequencing was carried out with an Illumina HiSeq 2000. Template switching added a universal primer binding site, and the final cDNA carried a unique molecular identifier that allowed TCR cDNA molecules to be counted accurately. First-strand cDNA for TCR alpha and beta chains was synthesized from specific primers in the conserved constant-segment region. To control for contamination, every cDNA library carried two barcodes: a SMART-Mk sample barcode plus Illumina barcodes. TruSeq adapter sequences and Illumina sample barcodes were added in two successive PCR steps. The Illumina HiSeq platform was used with custom primers to sequence TCR alpha and beta cDNA libraries. Regarding the original processing steps: MiGEC processed the raw reads to extract unique molecular identifiers, while MiXCR was used to determine the CDR3 positions. For each individual, recombination models were inferred using an EM algorithm with the repgenHMM and IGoR tools. Shared clonotypes were analyzed with the tcR package in R, and sharing was normalized by the product of cloneset sizes. To study raw recombination without the effects of thymic and clonal selection, out-of-frame nonproductive sequences were analyzed. The raw public reads went through TCRdb reprocessing: fastp at Q25, MiXCR clone calling, in-frame beta chains kept. One record per CDR3 amino acid sequence lists the most common genes and DNA. For this entry, the V and J calls and clone size follow TCRdb and not the study's own pipeline. Across this sample there are around 200,000 distinct CDR3 sequences, with around a tenth seen only once. The top ten clones comprise around 5% of the sample.

The sample consisted of memory (CD45RO+) T cells sorted from blood. The cell subset or site label, read with the paper, signifies: CD45RO+ enriched T cells. This chain joins TRBV5-1 to TRBJ2-3, with TRBD1 tentatively as D gene (5 bases match). This clonotype was obtained from a woman between 18 and 30 years old in good health. The nucleotides are TGCGCCAGCAGCCTGCAGCGACAGTCCTCACCTACGCAGTATTTT. Its product reads: CASSLQRQSSPTQYF. Joined to the reference TRBV5-1 and TRBJ2-3 proteins, this CDR3 gives the full variable domain: KAGVTQTPRYLIKTRGQQVTLSCSPISGHRSVSWYQQTPGQGLQFLFEYFSETQRNKGNFPGRFSGRQFSNSRSEMNVSTLELGDSALYLCASSLQRQSSPTQYFGPGTRLTVL.